The next 29 T cell receptor beta chains were all read from a single sample in a study of cytomegalovirus exposure and HLA in healthy donors. The PCR was carried out with 60 Vbeta primers and 13 Jbeta primers. Clones were read by immunoSEQ multiplex PCR, and TCRdb kept only the in-frame ones, dropping some. The table for this sample gives about 92,000 clones. Sequencing was done on a sample of PBMCs. Source of these receptors: a man aged 45-65 years in good health and CMV-seropositive.

Points on this clone: At one of its ends the junction is not consistent with the germline gene, which may arise from a read error. The genes are TRBV7-2 and TRBJ2-2; 8 bases match TRBD2. From germline, CDR1 is SGHTA and CDR2 FQGNSA. This CDR3 has 16 amino acids. In nucleotides, the CDR3 is TGTGCCAGCAGATTAGACCCTAGCGGGTCTGTCCGAGGGCTGTTTTTT. It translates to CASRLDPSGSVRGLFF.

The genes are TRBV5-1 and TRBJ2-3, with 7 positions matching TRBD2. The CDR3 totals 14 residues. V trimming: 6 bases; J trimming: 2 bases; junction bases outside the gene matches: 6. Germline loops: CDR1 SGHRS, CDR2 YFSETQ. DNA of the CDR3: TGCGCCAGCAACGGGGGAGGGTACACAGATACGCAGTATTTT. This encodes CASNGGGYTDTQYF. Using reference TRBV5-1 and TRBJ2-3 for the parts outside the CDR3, the full variable domain is KAGVTQTPRYLIKTRGQQVTLSCSPISGHRSVSWYQQTPGQGLQFLFEYFSETQRNKGNFPGRFSGRQFSNSRSEMNVSTLELGDSALYLCASNGGGYTDTQYFGPGTRLTVL.

The chain joins TRBV10-3 to TRBJ1-1; D is ambiguous. Trimming took off 10 bases at V and 10 bases at J, with 16 bases between the two ends. The length of the CDR3 is 11 residues. Germline V gene sequence: CDR1 ENHRY, CDR2 SYGVKD. The DNA for the CDR3 is TGTGCCACCGGCGCCGGGGTTGGAGCTTTCTTT. Its translation is CATGAGVGAFF.

The genes are TRBV7-8 and TRBJ1-2, with D perhaps TRBD1 (6 bases). V was shortened by 2 bases and J by 2 bases, with 24 bases between the two germline ends. The germline gives CDR1 SGHVS, CDR2 FQNEAQ. The CDR3 has 19 residues. The CDR3 nucleotides are TGTGCCAGCAGCTTAACCAGCTCACTTAGGACAGCGTTAAACTATGGCTACACCTTC. Translation: CASSLTSSLRTALNYGYTF.

V is TRBV15 and J is TRBJ1-1; maybe TRBD1 (6 bases). V lost 5 bases to trimming and J lost 4 bases, with 20 bases between them. This CDR3 is 16 amino acids long. Germline V gene lookup returns CDR1 LNHNV and CDR2 YYDKDF (reference sequence). CDR3 amino acids: CATSSGGPLWPTEAFF. The CDR3 DNA reads as TGTGCCACCAGCTCGGGGGGGCCCCTTTGGCCCACTGAAGCTTTCTTT.

J is TRBJ1-5 and V is TRBV7-8; 8 bases map to TRBD1. In germline, CDR1 is SGHVS, CDR2 FQNEAQ. J was trimmed by 1 base and V by 3 bases; bases with no gene match: 14. The CDR3 is made up of 19 amino acids. The CDR3, as DNA: TGTGCCAGCAGCTTCAATACCGAGACAGGGGTCTCAAGCAATCAGCCCCAGCATTTT. Translated, it gives CASSFNTETGVSSNQPQHF.

The chain employs TRBV4-1 and TRBJ2-3; 10 positions agree with TRBD2. The germline V gene encodes CDR1 MGHRA and CDR2 YSYEKL. The ends lost 4 bases at V and 9 bases at J; junction bases unmatched: 13. CDR3 length: 16 amino acids. CDR3 nucleotides: TGCGCCAGCAGCCCACCCCTAGCGGGAGTCCAGTGGACGCAGTATTTT. Amino acid sequence: CASSPPLAGVQWTQYF.

The rearrangement uses TRBV28 and TRBJ1-1; a weak D match, TRBD1 (5 bases). Germline lookup yields CDR1 MDHEN and CDR2 SYDVKM. The V end lost 3 bases, the J end lost 1 base, and 15 bases lay between the germline ends. This CDR3 contains 16 residues. The CDR3 loop is CASSLGSGSWNTEAFF. The CDR3 DNA follows: TGTGCCAGCAGTTTGGGGTCAGGGTCGTGGAACACTGAAGCTTTCTTT.

V and J are TRBV7-9 and TRBJ2-7, with 8 nucleotides matching TRBD2. V trimming: 5 bases; J trimming: 3 bases; junction bases outside the gene matches: 3. The germline V gene has CDR1 SEHNR and CDR2 FQNEAQ (reference sequence). The CDR3 is made up of 13 amino acids. The CDR3 loop is CASSREGYYEQYV. In DNA form, the CDR3 reads TGTGCCAGCAGCCGGGAGGGCTACTACGAGCAGTACGTC.

The chain joins TRBV6-5 to TRBJ1-2, with D perhaps matching TRBD1 (5 bases). Trimming pared 2 bases from V and 8 bases from J, leaving 18 bases between. Per the germline V gene, CDR1 is MNHEY and CDR2 is SVGAGI. The length of the CDR3 is 15 residues. For the CDR3, the DNA is TGTGCCAGCAGTTACGGGTGGAGGGGACCTAGCGGCTACACCTTC. This gives the protein CASSYGWRGPSGYTF.

The V and J genes are TRBV9 and TRBJ2-1; 9 bases align to TRBD1. Germline V lookup: CDR1 SGDLS, CDR2 YYNGEE. Germline trimming cut 4 bases from V and 8 bases from J; bases unmatched to any gene: 10. CDR3 length equals 15 residues. The CDR3 loop is CASSLQGAHIDEQFF. Written as DNA, the CDR3 is TGTGCCAGCAGCTTACAGGGGGCGCATATCGATGAGCAGTTCTTC.

The J gene is TRBJ1-1, the V gene TRBV6-6; D perhaps matches TRBD1 (5 bases). The CDR3 sequence is 11 residues long. The germline V gene encodes CDR1 MNHNY and CDR2 SVGAGI (reference sequence). The V gene lost 4 bases and the J gene lost 7 bases, with 7 bases spanning the gap. In nucleotides, the CDR3 is TGTGCCAGCAGTTTCGACAGTGAAGCTTTCTTT. Protein: CASSFDSEAFF.

V is TRBV18 and J is TRBJ2-3, with a tentative D call TRBD2 (6 bases). The CDR3 contains 13 residues. The germline V and J ends were trimmed by 5 bases and 3 bases, with 9 bases remaining between them. The germline CDR1 and CDR2 sequences are KGHSH and LQKENI. CDR3 DNA: TGTGCCAGCTCAACTCGGGGGACAGATACGCAGTATTTT. Translating it yields CASSTRGTDTQYF.

This rearrangement joins TRBV7-8 to TRBJ1-2, with 9 bases fitting TRBD1. The CDR3 loop spans 16 amino acids. V lost 2 bases to trimming and J lost 8 bases; unmatched junction nucleotides: 12. Germline-derived CDR1 and CDR2 are SGHVS and FQNEAQ. The DNA for the CDR3 is TGTGCCAGCAGCTTATTCGGGACAGGGACCGAAGGGGGCTACACCTTC. Translated: CASSLFGTGTEGGYTF.

V gene TRBV6-6 combines with J gene TRBJ2-2; 9 positions match TRBD1. The CDR3 has 15 residues. Germline V gene lookup returns CDR1 MNHNY and CDR2 SVGAGI (reference sequence). V was clipped by 6 bases and J by 7 bases; unmatched bases: 9. The CDR3 nucleotides are TGTGCCAGCAGCCCAGGACAGGGGTGGGACGGGGAGCTGTTTTTT. Translation: CASSPGQGWDGELFF.

The chain employs TRBV4-3 and TRBJ1-1, with D maybe TRBD1 (5 bases). The CDR3 has 15 residues. Germline assignment: CDR1 LGHNA and CDR2 YSLEER. With 2 bases removed from V and 5 bases from J, the gap between germline ends came to 15 bases. CDR3 sequence reads: CASSQPDRPGTEAFF. The CDR3 coding sequence is TGCGCCAGCAGCCAACCAGACAGACCAGGGACTGAAGCTTTCTTT.

The chain has TRBV19 and TRBJ1-1; a possible D gene is TRBD1 (5 bases). This CDR3 has 17 amino acids. Germline CDR1 and CDR2: LNHDA and SQIVND (reference sequence). Trimming left V 1 base short and J 1 base short, with 16 bases between. The DNA for the CDR3 is TGTGCCAGTAGTATAGGCCGAAGGGGCGGGAAGAACACTGAAGCTTTCTTT. The encoded protein is CASSIGRRGGKNTEAFF. Full variable domain (missing parts from reference TRBV19 and TRBJ1-1): DGGITQSPKYLFRKEGQNVTLSCEQNLNHDAMYWYRQDPGQGLRLIYYSQIVNDFQKGDIAEGYSVSREKKESFPLTVTSAQKNPTAFYLCASSIGRRGGKNTEAFFGQGTRLTVV.

The V call is TRBV27, the J call TRBJ2-3; unclear D gene. The CDR3 is 15 residues long. V lost 8 bases, J lost 0 bases, and 15 bases lay in between. Germline CDR1 MNHEY, CDR2 SMNVEV (reference sequence). The CDR3 DNA is TGTGCCAGCCGACTCCCTTCACAAAGCACAGATACGCAGTATTTT. Its protein product is CASRLPSQSTDTQYF.

V is TRBV18 and J is TRBJ1-1; tentative D call: TRBD1 (5 bases). The CDR3 totals 14 residues. V gave up 6 bases and J gave up 5 bases, with 16 bases separating them. CDR1 and CDR2 from the germline V gene are KGHSH and LQKENI. The CDR3 loop reads CASSQGGDETEAFF. The CDR3, as DNA: TGTGCCAGCTCCCAGGGAGGGGACGAAACTGAAGCTTTCTTT.

The chain joins TRBV18 to TRBJ1-5; TRBD1 agrees at 8 bases. V shed 2 bases and J 3 bases; nucleotides not matched to a gene: 3. The CDR3 runs to 15 residues. Germline V lookup: CDR1 KGHSH, CDR2 LQKENI. CDR3 sequence reads: CASSPGQGFNQPQHF. The CDR3 nucleotides are TGTGCCAGCTCACCAGGACAGGGATTCAATCAGCCCCAGCATTTT.

The genes are TRBV14 and TRBJ2-1; 10 bases are a match to TRBD1. The CDR3 has 15 amino acids. Per the germline V gene, CDR1 is SGHDN and CDR2 is FVKESK. V shed 2 bases and J 5 bases; nucleotides not matched to a gene: 3. CDR3 region: CASSQPGQGNNEQFF. CDR3 nucleotides: TGTGCCAGCAGCCAACCGGGACAGGGGAACAATGAGCAGTTCTTC.

CDR3 sequence (DNA): TGTGCCAGCAGCTTAAGAGGTGAAGAGACCCAGTACTTC. Its translation is CASSLRGEETQYF. J is TRBJ2-5 and V is TRBV11-2; no clear D. The CDR3 has 13 amino acids. V was trimmed by 2 bases and J by 3 bases, leaving 7 bases between them. Germline V CDR1 and CDR2: SGHAT, FQNNGV.

The genes are TRBV10-2 and TRBJ2-1; 8 bases map to TRBD2. Germline V gene lookup returns CDR1 WSHSY and CDR2 SAAADI. With V trimmed by 1 base and J by 9 bases, 11 bases remained unmatched. The CDR3 length is 16 residues. This CDR3 reads CASSEFRPAGEVEQFF. The CDR3 nucleotides are TGCGCCAGCAGTGAGTTTAGGCCAGCGGGAGAGGTTGAGCAGTTCTTC.

The chain couples TRBV6-5 to TRBJ1-2; TRBD1 might be the D (5 bases). The CDR3 is made up of 15 amino acids. CDR1 and CDR2 (germline): MNHEY, SVGAGI. The ends were cut back, 10 bases at V and 0 bases at J, with 18 bases in the middle. This CDR3 is CATNRREGTNYGYTF. In nucleotides, the CDR3 is TGTGCCACCAACCGCAGGGAGGGGACTAACTATGGCTACACCTTC.

CDR3 DNA: TGTGCCAGCAGCTTAGAGGGGCGGGGGGCCTACGAGCAGTACTTC. Its protein is CASSLEGRGAYEQYF. V is TRBV7-2 and J is TRBJ2-7, with 8 nucleotides matching TRBD2. CDR1 and CDR2 from the germline V gene are SGHTA and FQGNSA. The CDR3 runs 15 residues. The J segment lost 2 bases and the V segment lost 1 base, leaving 4 bases of the junction unmatched.

The V call is TRBV7-9, the J call TRBJ1-1; no firm D call. The CDR3 is 11 amino acids. Per the germline V gene, CDR1 is SEHNR and CDR2 is FQNEAQ (reference sequence). Trimming removed 4 bases at V and 8 bases at J, with 8 bases between. For the CDR3, the DNA is TGTGCCAGCAGCTCCCTCCCCGAAGCTTTCTTT. Its translation: CASSSLPEAFF.

This sequence joins TRBV19 and TRBJ1-1; D uncertain. Germline V lookup: CDR1 LNHDA, CDR2 SQIVND (reference sequence). With 5 bases removed from V and 1 base from J, the gap between germline ends came to 11 bases. This CDR3 is 14 amino acids long. In DNA form, the CDR3 reads TGTGCCAGTAGTTACGGTGAAACGAACACTGAAGCTTTCTTT. Its protein is CASSYGETNTEAFF.

The V and J genes are TRBV30 and TRBJ1-3; D unresolved. The V end lost 3 bases, the J end lost 8 bases, and 14 bases lay between the germline ends. The CDR3 covers 13 residues. Germline loops: CDR1 GTSNPN, CDR2 SVGIG (reference sequence). This CDR3 is CAWSGGAVDTIYF. As DNA, the CDR3 is TGTGCCTGGAGCGGAGGCGCGGTCGACACCATATATTTT.

J is TRBJ2-1 and V is TRBV30; 7 bases fit TRBD2. Germline CDR1 reads GTSNPN; CDR2 reads SVGIG (reference sequence). After removal of 3 bases from V and 0 bases from J, the junction contained 5 bases not matched to a gene. The CDR3 is made up of 15 amino acids. This chain's CDR3 is CAWRDQRDSYNEQFF. The CDR3 region has the DNA TGTGCCTGGAGGGACCAGCGGGACTCCTACAATGAGCAGTTCTTC.